Shown below are 3 T cell receptor beta chains from a single sample sequenced in a study of blood T cell repertoires in COVID-19 (dated by TCRdb to 2018 to 2020). The receptor library was made with the immunoSEQ multiplex PCR assay. TCRdb mirrors the immuneACCESS table, restricted to in-frame sequences. Some clones are absent from its copies; in checked studies, under half trace to an unresolved V gene, and the reason for the others is unknown. The sample table contains about 120,000 clones; only one count was recorded for roughly 80% of them. The top ten constitute around 2% of the sample. Sequencing was performed on peripheral blood. The source of these receptors is a man in his thirties or forties with acute or convalescent COVID-19.

The chain links TRBV9 to TRBJ2-1, with D uncertain. Germline lookup yields CDR1 SGDLS and CDR2 YYNGEE. V lost 4 bases and J lost 0, with 11 bases in between. This CDR3 has 15 amino acids. CDR3 protein: CASSSPRSSYNEQFF. As DNA, the CDR3 is TGTGCCAGCAGCTCCCCAAGGAGCTCCTACAATGAGCAGTTCTTC.

This chain connects TRBV5-6 to TRBJ1-2; no firm D call. This CDR3 spans 14 amino acids. Germline V gene sequence: CDR1 SGHDT, CDR2 YYEEEE. V gave up 0 bases and J gave up 4 bases, with 10 bases separating them. In nucleotides, the CDR3 is TGTGCCAGCAGCTTGGTTTCGGGTGTCTATGGCTACACCTTC. Encoded protein: CASSLVSGVYGYTF.

This chain uses TRBV5-6 with TRBJ2-1; 11 bases match TRBD2. The CDR3 covers 15 residues. Germline values: CDR1 SGHDT, CDR2 YYEEEE. J was trimmed by 5 bases and V by 5 bases; bases with no gene match: 6. As DNA, the CDR3 is TGTGCCAGCAGATCTAGCGGGGGGCCCCACAATGAGCAGTTCTTC. Protein product: CASRSSGGPHNEQFF.